The sequence of this TCR beta chain was determined in a study of blood T cell repertoires in COVID-19. About the study: PBMCs, B-cell-depleted T cells, or T cells were the source of the cDNA or gDNA that made up the material.

Unmatched junction bases numbered 8, after V lost 4 bases and J lost 0 bases. The germline V gene has CDR1 SGHVS and CDR2 FNYEAQ. The CDR3 runs to 17 residues. The participants were between about 18 and 90 years old and came from some 25 US areas. Each participant's cohort was designated according to participant-reported clinical history. Per the authors' pipeline: Amplifying reference gene primers gave estimates of nucleated cell counts. Produced via immunoSEQ multiplex PCR; TCRdb's table is partial and in-frame only. V and J calls plus clone size are reproduced from that table; the DNA served to infer D and trimming. Of around 320,000 clones listed, roughly 89% are singletons.

The sequenced sample was PBMCs or T cells enriched from blood (not recorded which). The rearrangement links TRBV7-6 to TRBJ2-2; 7 nucleotides match TRBD2. The receptor's source is a young woman with acute COVID-19. CDR3 coding DNA: TGTGCCAGCAGCTCGAGAACTAGCGCAGCGAACACCGGGGAGCTGTTTTTT. Residues: CASSSRTSAANTGELFF.